The present TCR beta chain was sequenced within a study of blood T cell repertoires in COVID-19. Original handling: Estimated nucleated cell counts came from reference gene primer amplification. Libraries were prepared by immunoSEQ multiplex PCR; TCRdb keeps only in-frame clonotypes and omits some of them. V and J calls and clone size are those listed in that table; D and trimming were worked out from the DNA. Among fewer than 450,000 clones listed, 88% were seen once. CDR1 and CDR2 from the germline V gene are SGHRS and YFSETQ. Trimming at V came to 0 bases and at J to 7 bases, leaving 4 bases not matched to a gene. The CDR3 extends over 15 amino acids.

This chain uses TRBV5-1 with TRBJ1-4, with 9 nucleotides matching TRBD1. The specimen was PBMCs or T cells enriched from blood (not recorded which). This TCR came from a middle-aged woman with acute COVID-19. Here the CDR3 DNA reads TGCGCCAGCAGCTTGGAAGGGACAGGGTTTGAAAAACTGTTTTTT. This codes for CASSLEGTGFEKLFF.